The T cell receptor (beta chain) under discussion was sequenced for a study of cytomegalovirus exposure and HLA in healthy donors. Study-level results: Confirmation was obtained in vitro that three CMV-associated chains are specific for CMV antigens.

Only in-frame clones appear in the TCRdb table, and some are missing; sequencing was by immunoSEQ multiplex PCR. The repertoire holds 200,000 to 300,000 clones, with around 86% as singletons. The trim removed 5 bases at V and 13 bases at J, leaving 9 bases unmatched. Germline V gene sequence: CDR1 SEHNR, CDR2 FQNEAQ (reference sequence). This CDR3 region has 14 residues. This clone occurred a few times. Its antigen is still unknown. Sequencing was done on a sample of PBMCs. This clonotype was obtained from a woman in her 30s in good health and CMV-seropositive. The V and J genes are TRBV7-9 and TRBJ2-2, with 11 bases fitting TRBD2. The CDR3 protein is CASSLGLADIGLFF. The CDR3 bases are TGTGCCAGCAGCCTGGGACTAGCGGATATAGGGCTGTTTTTT.